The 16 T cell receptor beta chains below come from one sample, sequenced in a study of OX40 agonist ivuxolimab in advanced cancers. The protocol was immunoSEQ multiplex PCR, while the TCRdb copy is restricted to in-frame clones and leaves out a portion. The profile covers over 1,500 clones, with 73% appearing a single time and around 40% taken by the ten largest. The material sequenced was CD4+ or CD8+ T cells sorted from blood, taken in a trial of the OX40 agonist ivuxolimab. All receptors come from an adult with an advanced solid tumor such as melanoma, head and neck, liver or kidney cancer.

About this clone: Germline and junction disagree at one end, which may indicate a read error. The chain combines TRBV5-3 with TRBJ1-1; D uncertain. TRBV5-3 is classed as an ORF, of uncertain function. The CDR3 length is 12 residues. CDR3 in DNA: TGTGCCAGCAGCTTAGTTGGGACTGAAGCTTTCTTT. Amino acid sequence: CASSLVGTEAFF.

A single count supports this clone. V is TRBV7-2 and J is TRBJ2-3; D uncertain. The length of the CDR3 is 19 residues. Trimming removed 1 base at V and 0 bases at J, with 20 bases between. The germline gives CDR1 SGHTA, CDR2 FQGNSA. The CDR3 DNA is TGTGCCAGCAGCTTAGTAACCCTCGTTCAGGCCTCTAGCACAGATACGCAGTATTTT. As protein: CASSLVTLVQASSTDTQYF.

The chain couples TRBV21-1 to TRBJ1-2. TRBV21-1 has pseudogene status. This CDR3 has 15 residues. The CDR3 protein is CASVRLDSGNYGYTF. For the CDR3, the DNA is TGTGCCAGCGTTAGGCTGGACTCCGGAAACTATGGCTACACCTTC.

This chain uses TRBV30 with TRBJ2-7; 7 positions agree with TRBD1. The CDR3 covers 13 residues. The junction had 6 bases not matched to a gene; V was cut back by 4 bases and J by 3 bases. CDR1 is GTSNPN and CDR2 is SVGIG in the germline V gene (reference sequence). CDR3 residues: CAWKTGRNYEQYF. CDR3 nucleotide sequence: TGTGCCTGGAAGACAGGGAGAAACTACGAGCAGTACTTC.

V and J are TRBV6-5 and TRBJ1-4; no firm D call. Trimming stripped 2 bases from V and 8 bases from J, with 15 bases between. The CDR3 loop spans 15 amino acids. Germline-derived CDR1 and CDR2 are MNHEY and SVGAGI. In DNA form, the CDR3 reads TGTGCCAGCAGTTACGAGGCCTTCTCCAGGGAAAAACTGTTTTTT. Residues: CASSYEAFSREKLFF.

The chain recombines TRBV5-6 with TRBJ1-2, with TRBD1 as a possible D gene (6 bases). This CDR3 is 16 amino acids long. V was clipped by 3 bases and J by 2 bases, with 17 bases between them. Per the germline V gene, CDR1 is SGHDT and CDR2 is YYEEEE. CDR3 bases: TGTGCCAGCAGCTCAACAGGGATGGGCTCGAACTATGGCTACACCTTC. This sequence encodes CASSSTGMGSNYGYTF.

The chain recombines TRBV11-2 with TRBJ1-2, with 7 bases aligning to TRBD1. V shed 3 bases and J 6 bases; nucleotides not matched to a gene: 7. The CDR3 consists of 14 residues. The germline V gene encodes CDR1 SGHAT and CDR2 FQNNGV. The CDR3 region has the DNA TGTGCCAGCAGCTTGGGGGACAGCAGAGATGGCTACACCTTC. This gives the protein CASSLGDSRDGYTF. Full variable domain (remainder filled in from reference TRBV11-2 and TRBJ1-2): EAGVAQSPRYKIIEKRQSVAFWCNPISGHATLYWYQQILGQGPKLLIQFQNNGVVDDSQLPKDRFSAERLKGVDSTLKIQPAKLEDSAVYLCASSLGDSRDGYTFGSGTRLTVV.

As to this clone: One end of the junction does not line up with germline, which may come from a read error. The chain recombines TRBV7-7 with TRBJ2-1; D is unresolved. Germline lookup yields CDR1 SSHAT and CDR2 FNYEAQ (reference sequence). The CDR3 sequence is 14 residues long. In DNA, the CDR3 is TGTGCTAGCAGCTTACTCCAGGATGGCAATGAGCAGTTCTTC. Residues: CASSLLQDGNEQFF.

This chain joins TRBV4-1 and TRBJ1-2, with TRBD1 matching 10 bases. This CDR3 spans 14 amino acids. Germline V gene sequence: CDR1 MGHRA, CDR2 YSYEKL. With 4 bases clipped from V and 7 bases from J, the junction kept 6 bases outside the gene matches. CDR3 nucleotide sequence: TGCGCCAGCAGCCCAGAGGGGACAGGGGTTGGCTACACCTTC. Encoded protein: CASSPEGTGVGYTF.

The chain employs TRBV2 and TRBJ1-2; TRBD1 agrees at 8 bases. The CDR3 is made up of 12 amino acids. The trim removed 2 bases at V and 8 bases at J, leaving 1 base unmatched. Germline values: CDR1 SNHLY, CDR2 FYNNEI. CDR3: CASSENRGGYTF. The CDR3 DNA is TGTGCCAGCAGTGAAAACAGGGGGGGCTACACCTTC.

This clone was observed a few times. CDR3 sequence reads: CASSLVGQGYEQYF. The DNA of the CDR3 is TGCGCCAGCAGCTTGGTTGGGCAGGGCTACGAGCAGTACTTC. This chain joins TRBV5-1 and TRBJ2-7; maybe TRBD1 (5 bases). The CDR3 is 14 residues long. Per the germline V gene, CDR1 is SGHRS and CDR2 is YFSETQ. V was pared by 0 bases and J by 3 bases, with 10 bases between.

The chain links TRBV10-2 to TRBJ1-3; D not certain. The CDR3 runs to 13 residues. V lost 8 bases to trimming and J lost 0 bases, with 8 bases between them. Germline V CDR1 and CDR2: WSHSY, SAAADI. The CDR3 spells CASGVSSGNTIYF. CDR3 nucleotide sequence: TGCGCCAGCGGAGTCTCCTCTGGAAACACCATATATTTT.

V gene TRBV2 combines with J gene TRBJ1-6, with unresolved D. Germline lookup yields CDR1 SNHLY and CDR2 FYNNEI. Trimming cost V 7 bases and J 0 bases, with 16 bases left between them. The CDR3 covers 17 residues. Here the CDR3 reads CASTLTAFSSYNSPLHF. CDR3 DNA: TGTGCCAGCACTTTGACGGCCTTTAGCTCCTATAATTCACCCCTCCACTTT. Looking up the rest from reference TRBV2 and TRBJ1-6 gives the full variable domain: EPEVTQTPSHQVTQMGQEVILRCVPISNHLYFYWYRQILGQKVEFLVSFYNNEISEKSEIFDDQFSVERPDGSNFTLKIRSTKLEDSAMYFCASTLTAFSSYNSPLHFGNGTRLTVT.

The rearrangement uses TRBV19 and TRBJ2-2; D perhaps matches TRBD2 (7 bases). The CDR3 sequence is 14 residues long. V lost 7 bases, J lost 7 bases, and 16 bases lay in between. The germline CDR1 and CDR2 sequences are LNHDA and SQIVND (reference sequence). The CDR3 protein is CASTYRGANGELFF. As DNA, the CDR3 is TGTGCCAGTACTTACCGGGGGGCTAACGGGGAGCTGTTTTTT.

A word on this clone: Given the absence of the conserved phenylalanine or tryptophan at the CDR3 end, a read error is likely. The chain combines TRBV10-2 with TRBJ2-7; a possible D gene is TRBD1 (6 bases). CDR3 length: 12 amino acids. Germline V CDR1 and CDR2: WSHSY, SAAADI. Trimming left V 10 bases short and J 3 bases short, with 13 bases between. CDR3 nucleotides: TGCGCCACCGGGACAAGGATCTACGAGCAGTACCCC. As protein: CATGTRIYEQYP.

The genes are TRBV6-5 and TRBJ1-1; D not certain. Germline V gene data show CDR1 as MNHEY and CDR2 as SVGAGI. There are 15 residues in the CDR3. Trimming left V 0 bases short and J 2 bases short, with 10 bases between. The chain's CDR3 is CASSYSAGLNTEAFF. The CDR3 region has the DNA TGTGCCAGCAGTTACTCAGCCGGTCTCAACACTGAAGCTTTCTTT.